The 22 T cell receptor beta chains given below trace back to one sample, sequenced in a study of T-cell memory formation after mild COVID-19. In TCRdb, the 5' RACE reads were re-called with MiXCR into one record per CDR3 protein. This sample yields roughly 400,000 distinct CDR3 sequences, of which about 24% are seen a single time; 8.5% to 10% belongs to the top ten. Sequencing was carried out using PBMCs or a T cell subset sorted from them (not recorded which). Every receptor here comes from an adult woman who had mild COVID-19 (a few samples of this study predate the infection). Cell type and time point are not known.

The genes are TRBV12-3 or TRBV12-4 and TRBJ1-2, with 7 bases lining up with TRBD1. Trimming cost V 2 bases and J 7 bases; bases outside gene matches: 4. This CDR3 comprises 13 residues. The CDR3 region has the DNA TGTGCCAGCAGTTTAACAAGGGGGCCTGGCTACACCTTC. This translates into CASSLTRGPGYTF.

The rearrangement joins TRBV14 to TRBJ1-6; the D is unclear. With 4 bases removed from V and 10 bases from J, the gap between germline ends came to 14 bases. The CDR3 totals 14 residues. Per germline, CDR1 SGHDN and CDR2 FVKESK. CDR3 sequence (DNA): TGTGCCAGCAGCCTGGAAGTTGGGAGATCACCCCTCCACTTT. This translates into CASSLEVGRSPLHF. Using reference TRBV14 and TRBJ1-6 for the parts outside the CDR3, the full variable domain is EAGVTQFPSHSVIEKGQTVTLRCDPISGHDNLYWYRRVMGKEIKFLLHFVKESKQDESGMPNNRFLAERTGGTYSTLKVQPAELEDSGVYFCASSLEVGRSPLHFGNGTRLTVT.

This clonotype was recorded a few times. The CDR3 protein is CSGALAAYNEQFF. The CDR3 DNA reads as TGCAGTGGAGCACTAGCGGCCTACAATGAGCAGTTCTTC. The chain has TRBV20-1 and TRBJ2-1; 8 bases are shared with TRBD2. J lost 2 bases, V lost 7 bases, and 4 bases had no gene match. Germline V gives CDR1 DFQATT, CDR2 SNEGSKA (reference sequence). The length of the CDR3 is 13 residues.

In this sample, this clonotype turned up a few times. The CDR3 DNA reads TGTGCCACCAGTGATTTGCGCTCTGGGGCCAACGTCCTGACTTTC. Residues: CATSDLRSGANVLTF. The V gene is TRBV24-1, the J gene TRBJ2-6; the D is unclear. Trimming took off 0 bases at V and 0 bases at J, with 2 bases between the two ends. This CDR3 spans 15 amino acids. Germline V CDR1 and CDR2: KGHDR, SFDVKD.

The chain combines TRBV7-9 with TRBJ2-3; TRBD2 aligns across 9 bases. The V gene's germline CDR1 is SEHNR and CDR2 FQNEAQ (reference sequence). This CDR3 is built from 16 residues. Losses at the gene ends were 5 bases for V and 3 bases for J; bases not matched to a gene: 9. This CDR3 reads CASSTRGSGRTDTQYF. CDR3 sequence (DNA): TGTGCCAGCAGCACTAGAGGTAGCGGGAGAACAGATACGCAGTATTTT.

The rearrangement joins TRBV12-3 or TRBV12-4 to TRBJ1-5, with TRBD1 matching over 10 bases. V dropped 0 bases and J dropped 2; count of bases not matched to a gene: 4. CDR3 length: 17 residues. CDR3: CASSLARGTGGNQPQHF. The DNA of the CDR3 is TGTGCCAGCAGTTTAGCCCGCGGGACAGGGGGCAATCAGCCCCAGCATTTT.

CDR3 residues: CASSTQTGISYEQYF. DNA for the CDR3: TGTGCCAGCAGCACCCAGACAGGGATCTCCTACGAGCAGTACTTC. The chain carries TRBV7-6 and TRBJ2-7, with 7 bases matching TRBD1. The CDR3 contains 15 residues. V lost 5 bases, J lost 0 bases, and 7 bases stayed unmatched. Germline assignment: CDR1 SGHVS and CDR2 FNYEAQ.

This chain joins TRBV12-3 or TRBV12-4 and TRBJ2-4, with 11 bases fitting TRBD2. Trimming removed 2 bases from V and 0 bases from J; junction bases left unmatched: 6. The CDR3 runs to 18 residues. In DNA form, the CDR3 reads TGTGCCAGCAGTTTATTGGCCGGGACTAGCGGAGCCAAAAACATTCAGTACTTC. Encoded protein: CASSLLAGTSGAKNIQYF.

The chain employs TRBV7-6 and TRBJ1-1; 7 positions match TRBD1. The J segment lost 8 bases and the V segment lost 1 base, leaving 4 bases of the junction unmatched. Germline V gene lookup returns CDR1 SGHVS and CDR2 FNYEAQ. CDR3 size: 13 residues. In nucleotides, the CDR3 is TGTGCCAGCAGCTTAGTTGAGACAGGGGAAGCTTTCTTT. As protein: CASSLVETGEAFF.

The rearrangement links TRBV10-3 to TRBJ2-3; D remains unclear. V shed 1 base and J shed 4 bases, with 3 bases lying between them. The CDR3 has 12 residues. From germline, CDR1 is ENHRY and CDR2 SYGVKD. CDR3 residues: CAISELADTQYF. The CDR3 bases are TGTGCCATCAGTGAGTTGGCAGATACGCAGTATTTT.

V usage is TRBV15 and J usage is TRBJ1-2, with D uncertain. Germline V gives CDR1 LNHNV, CDR2 YYDKDF (reference sequence). V lost 5 bases, J lost 8 bases, and 18 bases lay in between. The CDR3 has 14 amino acids. Here the CDR3 DNA reads TGTGCCACCAGCCCTAGTCGCAGCCTGGGGGGCTACACCTTC. It is translated as CATSPSRSLGGYTF.

A few counts support this clonotype. V and J are TRBV12-3 or TRBV12-4 and TRBJ1-2; TRBD1 is a possible D gene (5 bases). Trimming shortened V by 10 bases and J by 2 bases, and 23 bases separated the two germline ends. The CDR3 has 16 residues. In nucleotides, the CDR3 is TGTGCCACTACCCCCCCTTTGCGGGGCCTCAACTATGGCTACACCTTC. This gives the protein CATTPPLRGLNYGYTF.

The J gene is TRBJ2-2, the V gene TRBV7-3; D may match TRBD1 or TRBD2 (6 bases each). V was clipped by 5 bases and J by 0 bases, with 22 bases between them. This CDR3 region has 19 residues. Germline V lookup: CDR1 SGHTA, CDR2 FQGTGA. The CDR3 is CASSPSAGLQGANTGELFF. The CDR3 DNA reads TGTGCCAGCAGCCCCTCCGCGGGGTTACAGGGAGCGAACACCGGGGAGCTGTTTTTT.

The chain couples TRBV4-3 to TRBJ2-1, with 7 bases that match TRBD2. Germline V CDR1 and CDR2: LGHNA, YSLEER. Trimming cost V 0 bases and J 14 bases; bases outside gene matches: 7. This CDR3 has 13 residues. The CDR3 loop is CASSQDRAGREFF. DNA for the CDR3: TGCGCCAGCAGCCAAGATCGAGCGGGGAGGGAGTTCTTC.

This chain uses TRBV5-1 with TRBJ1-1; D is perhaps TRBD1 (5 bases). The CDR3 runs 15 residues. Trimming took off 4 bases at V and 8 bases at J, with 21 bases between the two ends. CDR1 and CDR2 (germline): SGHRS, YFSETQ. The CDR3 here is CASSPEGRAATEAFF. The CDR3 DNA reads TGCGCCAGCAGCCCGGAGGGGAGGGCAGCGACCGAAGCTTTCTTT. The entire variable domain, with the rest obtained from reference TRBV5-1 and TRBJ1-1, is as follows: KAGVTQTPRYLIKTRGQQVTLSCSPISGHRSVSWYQQTPGQGLQFLFEYFSETQRNKGNFPGRFSGRQFSNSRSEMNVSTLELGDSALYLCASSPEGRAATEAFFGQGTRLTVV.

This clonotype was counted ten times or more. The chain couples TRBV12-3 or TRBV12-4 to TRBJ2-5; TRBD2 matches at 8 bases. The V segment lost 6 bases and the J segment 5 bases; nucleotides outside the gene matches: 5. This CDR3 comprises 13 residues. CDR3 residues: CASRGLAGETQYF. The CDR3, as DNA: TGTGCCAGCAGAGGACTAGCTGGGGAGACCCAGTACTTC.

The chain has TRBV4-3 and TRBJ2-7; 10 bases match TRBD2. The CDR3 is 17 residues long. CDR1 and CDR2 (germline): LGHNA, YSLEER. The V gene end was trimmed by 1 base and the J gene end by 2 bases; junction bases not matched to a gene: 8. The CDR3 nucleotides read TGCGCCAGCAGCCAAGGCCTACTACTAGCGGGACCCTACGAGCAGTACTTC. Its protein product is CASSQGLLLAGPYEQYF.

The J gene is TRBJ2-3, the V gene TRBV27; D is uncertain. The CDR3 extends over 14 amino acids. The V end lost 4 bases, the J end lost 2 bases, and 10 bases lay between the germline ends. CDR1 is MNHEY, CDR2 SMNVEV, per germline (reference sequence). The CDR3 coding sequence is TGTGCCAGCAGTTCTAACGCGGCCACAGATACGCAGTATTTT. This sequence encodes CASSSNAATDTQYF.

The chain links TRBV7-9 to TRBJ2-7; 9 bases are shared with TRBD1. After removal of 5 bases from V and 2 bases from J, the junction contained 10 bases not matched to a gene. This CDR3 has 16 residues. Germline CDR1 SEHNR, CDR2 FQNEAQ (reference sequence). This CDR3 reads CASSLPGQGVTYEQYF. In nucleotides, the CDR3 is TGTGCCAGCAGCCTACCGGGACAGGGTGTCACCTACGAGCAGTACTTC. Filled out from reference TRBV7-9 and TRBJ2-7, the complete variable domain reads DTGVSQNPRHKITKRGQNVTFRCDPISEHNRLYWYRQTLGQGPEFLTYFQNEAQLEKSRLLSDRFSAERPKGSFSTLEIQRTEQGDSAMYLCASSLPGQGVTYEQYFGPGTRLTVT.

This clonotype was found a few times. This chain connects TRBV12-3 or TRBV12-4 to TRBJ2-5; D is tentatively TRBD1 or TRBD2 (5 bases each). The CDR3 has 13 amino acids. The V and J ends lost 6 bases and 5 bases respectively, with 13 bases between them. The CDR3 DNA sequence: TGTGCCAGCAGAGGGCACGGGGCGGAGACCCAGTACTTC. Its translation is CASRGHGAETQYF.

This chain joins TRBV7-7 and TRBJ2-5; no clear D. The germline CDR1 and CDR2 sequences are SSHAT and FNYEAQ (reference sequence). The germline V and J ends were trimmed by 5 bases and 5 bases, with 12 bases remaining between them. The CDR3 runs 13 residues. The CDR3 is CASSPAATETQYF. CDR3 DNA sequence: TGTGCCAGCAGCCCAGCAGCGACCGAGACCCAGTACTTC.

V usage is TRBV10-3 and J usage is TRBJ2-1, with D perhaps TRBD2 (5 bases). The CDR3 loop spans 15 amino acids. CDR1 is ENHRY and CDR2 is SYGVKD in the germline V gene. The CDR3, as DNA: TGTGCAACGTCCGGGCTAGCCGACAAGAGGAATGAGCAGTTCTTC. It translates to CATSGLADKRNEQFF.